The next 30 T cell receptor beta chains were all read from a single sample in a study of blood T cell repertoires in COVID-19. Assay: immunoSEQ multiplex PCR; the TCRdb copy retains only in-frame clones and omits some. Here the sample spans 110,000 to 150,000 clones, approximately 80% being singletons. The sequenced sample consisted of PBMCs or T cells enriched from blood (not recorded which). The receptor set was obtained from a woman aged 18-29 years who had been exposed to COVID-19.

The chain employs TRBV5-4 and TRBJ1-2, with no clear D. Germline V lookup: CDR1 SGHNT, CDR2 YYREEE (reference sequence). The ends were cut back, 0 bases at V and 5 bases at J, with 11 bases in the middle. The CDR3 consists of 14 residues. This CDR3 reads CASSLGRSKYGYTF. The CDR3 DNA reads TGTGCCAGCAGCTTGGGACGGAGCAAGTATGGCTACACCTTC. Full variable domain (rest looked up from reference TRBV5-4 and TRBJ1-2): ETGVTQSPTHLIKTRGQQVTLRCSSQSGHNTVSWYQQALGQGPQFIFQYYREEENGRGNFPPRFSGLQFPNYSSELNVNALELDDSALYLCASSLGRSKYGYTFGSGTRLTVV.

This clone occurred once. This chain joins TRBV3-1 (or the pseudogene TRBV3-2) and TRBJ1-6; no clear D gene. Germline V CDR1 and CDR2: LGHDT, YNNKEL (reference sequence). The CDR3 totals 15 residues. The germline V and J ends were trimmed by 4 bases and 7 bases, with 14 bases remaining between them. The CDR3 nucleotides read TGTGCCAGCAGCCCCCAAATGACGGGAAATTCACCCCTCCACTTT. This gives the protein CASSPQMTGNSPLHF.

The V and J genes are TRBV11-3 and TRBJ2-2, with 7 nucleotides matching TRBD2. Germline-derived CDR1 and CDR2 are SGHNT and YENEEA. V lost 5 bases to trimming and J lost 2 bases; unmatched junction nucleotides: 11. The CDR3 has 17 residues. For the CDR3, the DNA is TGTGCCAGCAGCCACTACCTTAGCGGGCTTAACACCGGGGAGCTGTTTTTT. Translating gives CASSHYLSGLNTGELFF.

The chain has TRBV6-2 or TRBV6-3 and TRBJ2-3; D might be TRBD2 (7 bases). Germline V gene lookup returns CDR1 MNHEY and CDR2 SVGEGT. V was shortened by 6 bases and J by 0 bases, with 19 bases between the two germline ends. The CDR3 runs to 17 residues. The CDR3 region is CASSLLGGALSTDTQYF. The DNA for the CDR3 is TGTGCCAGCAGCCTCCTAGGGGGGGCCCTCAGCACAGATACGCAGTATTTT.

The rearrangement joins TRBV29-1 to TRBJ1-1, with 9 bases lining up with TRBD1. The V gene end was trimmed by 7 bases and the J gene end by 1 base; junction bases not matched to a gene: 7. Germline V CDR1 and CDR2: SQVTM, ANQGSEA. This CDR3 is built from 14 residues. The CDR3 nucleotides read TGCAGCGCCTGGACGGGACAGGGGAACACTGAAGCTTTCTTT. Translation gives CSAWTGQGNTEAFF.

The V and J genes are TRBV2 and TRBJ1-2; possibly TRBD1 for D (5 bases). The CDR3 has 11 amino acids. CDR1 is SNHLY, CDR2 FYNNEI, per germline. V gave up 8 bases and J gave up 5 bases, with 9 bases separating them. Here the CDR3 DNA reads TGTGCCAGCGCTGGACATTATGGCTACACCTTC. This encodes CASAGHYGYTF.

The chain uses TRBV19 and TRBJ2-3; D might be TRBD1 (5 bases). Germline V gene lookup returns CDR1 LNHDA and CDR2 SQIVND (reference sequence). The CDR3 contains 13 residues. Trimming stripped 0 bases from V and 10 bases from J, with 11 bases between. This chain's CDR3 is CASSIDRVGPQYF. DNA for the CDR3: TGTGCCAGTAGTATAGACAGGGTCGGGCCGCAGTATTTT.

The chain couples TRBV7-3 to TRBJ2-3, with TRBD1 matching 8 bases. Germline trimming cut 1 base from V and 0 bases from J; bases unmatched to any gene: 3. The CDR3 sequence is 16 residues long. Looked up from germline, CDR1 is SGHTA and CDR2 is FQGTGA. The CDR3 nucleotides read TGTGCCAGCAGCTTAAGGGGGACAGGAAGCACAGATACGCAGTATTTT. This sequence encodes CASSLRGTGSTDTQYF.

The chain uses TRBV24-1 and TRBJ2-1; 11 nucleotides match TRBD1. With 4 bases clipped from V and 9 bases from J, the junction kept 7 bases outside the gene matches. This CDR3 has 15 amino acids. The germline CDR1 and CDR2 sequences are KGHDR and SFDVKD. The CDR3 loop reads CATSDPGQGAGEQFF. The DNA of the CDR3 is TGTGCCACCAGTGACCCCGGACAGGGGGCTGGTGAGCAGTTCTTC.

The J gene is TRBJ2-5, the V gene TRBV29-1, with 9 bases identical to TRBD2. CDR3 length: 19 amino acids. V was pared by 0 bases and J by 1 base, with 15 bases of the junction left unmatched. Germline V gene lookup returns CDR1 SQVTM and CDR2 ANQGSEA. The CDR3 sequence is CSVEDSLLVAGGIQETQYF. The CDR3 bases are TGCAGCGTTGAAGATTCTCTCCTCGTTGCGGGAGGGATCCAAGAGACCCAGTACTTC.

CDR3 amino acids: CASQAGGYNEQFF. In DNA form, the CDR3 reads TGTGCCAGCCAAGCGGGAGGGTACAATGAGCAGTTCTTC. The V call is TRBV19, the J call TRBJ2-1; TRBD2 matches 10 bases. The CDR3 loop spans 13 amino acids. J gave up 4 bases and V 9 bases, and 3 bases lay outside the gene matches. Germline CDR1 and CDR2: LNHDA and SQIVND (reference sequence).

This sequence joins TRBV6-5 and TRBJ2-3; TRBD2 aligns across 12 bases. CDR3 length equals 16 residues. V shed 4 bases, J shed 2 bases, and the junction held 4 bases outside the gene matches. Germline CDR1 MNHEY, CDR2 SVGAGI. The CDR3 region has the DNA TGTGCCAGCAGTTCCGGGACTAGCGGGCTCACAGATACGCAGTATTTT. Amino acids: CASSSGTSGLTDTQYF.

The chain has TRBV4-1 and TRBJ1-2, with D unresolved. V dropped 2 bases and J dropped 3 bases, with 7 bases sitting between them. The CDR3 sequence is 13 residues long. The V gene's germline CDR1 is MGHRA and CDR2 YSYEKL. This chain's CDR3 is CASSQPGDYGYTF. CDR3 nucleotide sequence: TGCGCCAGCAGCCAACCAGGTGACTATGGCTACACCTTC.

The V gene is TRBV10-3, the J gene TRBJ2-2; 10 bases fit TRBD2. Germline V gene sequence: CDR1 ENHRY, CDR2 SYGVKD. V gave up 7 bases and J gave up 5 bases; unmatched junction bases: 19. This CDR3 has 19 residues. CDR3 loop: CAIKSQVGLAGGSTGELFF. The CDR3 DNA reads as TGTGCCATCAAGAGTCAAGTGGGATTAGCGGGAGGTTCAACCGGGGAGCTGTTTTTT.

The count of this clone is one. This rearrangement joins TRBV27 to TRBJ2-7, with 13 bases matching TRBD2. The germline CDR1 and CDR2 sequences are MNHEY and SMNVEV (reference sequence). This CDR3 comprises 17 residues. V shed 5 bases and J 2 bases; nucleotides not matched to a gene: 9. CDR3: CASSTGTSGKTPYEQYF. Written as DNA, the CDR3 is TGTGCCAGCAGTACCGGGACTAGCGGGAAGACCCCCTACGAGCAGTACTTC.

This clone was observed a single time. The J gene is TRBJ2-7, the V gene TRBV7-2; possible D gene TRBD2, 6 bases. The germline V gene encodes CDR1 SGHTA and CDR2 FQGNSA. The CDR3 is made up of 15 amino acids. The V and J ends lost 5 bases and 3 bases respectively, with 17 bases between them. The CDR3 spells CASSPAGSPNYEQYF. In nucleotides, the CDR3 is TGTGCCAGCAGCCCGGCCGGGAGCCCGAACTACGAGCAGTACTTC. Based on the CDR3 plus reference TRBV7-2 and TRBJ2-7, the full variable domain is GAGVSQSPSNKVTEKGKDVELRCDPISGHTALYWYRQSLGQGLEFLIYFQGNSAPDKSGLPSDRFSAERTGGSVSTLTIQRTQQEDSAVYLCASSPAGSPNYEQYFGPGTRLTVT.

The V and J genes are TRBV7-9 and TRBJ2-7, with 8 positions matching TRBD1. V shed 6 bases, J shed 5 bases, and the junction held 6 bases outside the gene matches. This CDR3 has 13 amino acids. Germline V gives CDR1 SEHNR, CDR2 FQNEAQ (reference sequence). The CDR3 bases are TGTGCCAGCAGGACAGGGGTACGGAACGAGCAGTACTTC. It specifies CASRTGVRNEQYF.

The gene calls are TRBV29-1 and TRBJ2-1, with 8 bases identical to TRBD2. V shed 4 bases and J 0 bases; nucleotides not matched to a gene: 8. This CDR3 comprises 16 residues. Looked up from germline, CDR1 is SQVTM and CDR2 is ANQGSEA. CDR3 protein: CSVGGGISSSYNEQFF. CDR3 bases: TGCAGCGTTGGCGGGGGGATTTCTAGCTCCTACAATGAGCAGTTCTTC.

This clone was found a few times. V and J are TRBV29-1 and TRBJ1-2; TRBD1 is a possible D gene (6 bases). The ends were cut back, 0 bases at V and 2 bases at J, with 7 bases in the middle. The CDR3 has 13 residues. Germline values: CDR1 SQVTM, CDR2 ANQGSEA. CDR3 bases: TGCAGCGTTGAAGATCAGGGGAACTATGGCTACACCTTC. Its protein product is CSVEDQGNYGYTF.

This sequence joins TRBV7-9 and TRBJ2-7; no firm D call. Germline CDR1 and CDR2: SEHNR and FQNEAQ (reference sequence). Trimming stripped 1 base from V and 3 bases from J, with 13 bases between. The CDR3 spans 15 residues. The CDR3 DNA is TGTGCCAGCAGCTTAGGTGGCCGGGTGAACTACGAGCAGTACTTC. Its protein is CASSLGGRVNYEQYF.

The chain carries TRBV28 and TRBJ2-3; D remains ambiguous. Trimming left V 2 bases short and J 2 bases short, with 14 bases between. The CDR3 loop spans 16 amino acids. Per the germline V gene, CDR1 is MDHEN and CDR2 is SYDVKM. DNA of the CDR3: TGTGCCAGCAGTTTAACCCCACTCCCCCCCACAGATACGCAGTATTTT. Amino acid sequence: CASSLTPLPPTDTQYF.

The V gene is TRBV7-8, the J gene TRBJ1-1; no clear D. This CDR3 contains 13 residues. Looked up from germline, CDR1 is SGHVS and CDR2 is FQNEAQ. Trimming removed 5 bases at V and 5 bases at J, with 12 bases between. The CDR3 coding sequence is TGTGCCAGCAGCACCGGGGTAGGGACTGAAGCTTTCTTT. The encoded protein is CASSTGVGTEAFF.

This clone was seen many times. The sample carries other DNA sequences with the same CDR3. V gene TRBV5-4 combines with J gene TRBJ2-5, with 8 bases fitting TRBD1. V shed 1 base and J 4 bases; nucleotides not matched to a gene: 3. This CDR3 spans 14 amino acids. The V gene's germline CDR1 is SGHNT and CDR2 YYREEE (reference sequence). CDR3 DNA sequence: TGTGCCAGCAGCTTGCAGGGGGCGGGAGAGACCCAGTACTTC. This gives the protein CASSLQGAGETQYF.

The rearrangement uses TRBV24-1 and TRBJ2-1; 10 nucleotides line up with TRBD2. There are 14 residues in the CDR3. Losses at the gene ends were 5 bases for V and 7 bases for J; bases not matched to a gene: 4. Germline CDR1 is KGHDR and CDR2 is SFDVKD. CDR3 nucleotide sequence: TGTGCCACCAGTGGAGTAGCGGGAGGTAATGAGCAGTTCTTC. This encodes CATSGVAGGNEQFF.

The J gene is TRBJ1-1, the V gene TRBV18; 7 bases line up with TRBD1. The V gene end was trimmed by 4 bases and the J gene end by 4 bases; junction bases not matched to a gene: 3. The germline V gene encodes CDR1 KGHSH and CDR2 LQKENI. The CDR3 has 13 residues. The CDR3 here is CASSQGASTEAFF. DNA for the CDR3: TGTGCCAGCTCACAGGGGGCGAGCACTGAAGCTTTCTTT.

The genes are TRBV7-3 and TRBJ2-2; D might be TRBD1 (5 bases). Looked up from germline, CDR1 is SGHTA and CDR2 is FQGTGA. V was trimmed by 5 bases and J by 3 bases, leaving 7 bases between them. This CDR3 region has 13 residues. The CDR3 sequence is CASSVGDTGELFF. In nucleotides, the CDR3 is TGTGCCAGCAGCGTAGGGGACACCGGGGAGCTGTTTTTT.

The chain links TRBV6-4 to TRBJ2-5, with TRBD2 identical over 10 bases. This CDR3 has 15 amino acids. Germline V CDR1 and CDR2: MRHNA, SNTAGT. After removal of 8 bases from V and 4 bases from J, the junction contained 10 bases not matched to a gene. In nucleotides, the CDR3 is TGTGCCAGCGCTCCGATAGCGGGAGGTGGAGAGACCCAGTACTTC. It is translated as CASAPIAGGGETQYF.

The rearrangement links TRBV28 to TRBJ1-1, with 9 bases identical to TRBD1. V lost 6 bases and J lost 4; bases outside the gene matches: 9. The CDR3 contains 15 residues. Germline CDR1 is MDHEN and CDR2 is SYDVKM. CDR3 nucleotides: TGTGCCAGCAGCCCAAACAGGGGGCGCGGCACTGAAGCTTTCTTT. Residues: CASSPNRGRGTEAFF.

The V gene is TRBV14, the J gene TRBJ1-1; D might be TRBD1 (6 bases). The germline V gene has CDR1 SGHDN and CDR2 FVKESK. V was trimmed by 2 bases and J by 8 bases, leaving 9 bases between them. This CDR3 comprises 12 residues. The CDR3 sequence is CASSQFTGEAFF. The CDR3 DNA is TGTGCCAGCAGCCAATTTACAGGGGAAGCTTTCTTT.

The J gene is TRBJ1-3, the V gene TRBV14; the D is unclear. Between the trimmed V and J ends, which lost 1 base and 5 bases, there was a span of 21 bases. Germline-derived CDR1 and CDR2 are SGHDN and FVKESK. The CDR3 contains 18 residues. The CDR3 loop is CASSQGPVQLASRNTIYF. CDR3 DNA: TGTGCCAGCAGCCAAGGCCCGGTACAGCTAGCATCCCGAAACACCATATATTTT.